This entry features one TCR beta chain sequence. This clone's antigen is unknown. No quality values exist for individual bases; no much larger clone is one base distant. The CDR3 covers 15 residues, taking in both the cysteine and the phenylalanine. The DNA shown is the 45-base CDR3, in frame from base 1. The germline V gene encodes CDR1 KGHSH and CDR2 LQKENI. Germline trimming amounts to 5 bases on V and 5 bases on J, with 8 as the count of junction bases outside the gene matches. The data stem from a study of blood T cell dynamics during melanoma immunotherapy (dated by TCRdb to the early 2020s). Regarding the study in general: Patients had metastatic melanoma and received first-line pembrolizumab or nivolumab plus ipilimumab as standard of care in the United Kingdom. To find early correlates of response, the study profiled the peripheral T cell receptor repertoires of patients with metastatic melanoma both before and after one cycle of checkpoint inhibitor therapy. The training cohort was made up of consecutive patients, while a further independent group of patients from the same centre was pooled to form an external validation set.

According to the study, the label for this sample's time point signals: pre-treatment baseline. Blood was sampled before treatment (T0) and at week 3 (W3), after the first cycle of checkpoint blockade. Except for a couple of patients with rapid clinical progression, response was assessed 12 weeks after the first infusion by RECIST 1.1; disease control meant complete response, partial response or stable disease. Patients with prior systemic cancer treatment, concomitant immunosuppressant therapy or synchronous other active malignancies were excluded. Bulk PBMC and plasma cell-free DNA were both sequenced for TCR beta so that circulating cells and T cell turnover could be tracked. Lymphoprep and SepMate tubes were used to isolate PBMC from blood, and red cell lysis was then performed. QIAamp DNA Blood Mini kits were used to extract DNA from PBMC and from sorted T cell subsets. A fixed 350 ng of DNA was loaded for every bulk PBMC sample. Following the manufacturer instructions, the immunoSEQ TCRb Assay kit was used to amplify TCR beta CDR3 sequences from genomic DNA. The KAPA Library Quantification Kit for Illumina platforms was used to quantify the pooled libraries by qPCR. Pooled libraries were sequenced on an Illumina NextSeq 500, clustered at roughly 0.6-1.2 pM. The authors' analysis ran thus. The TCR data were analyzed using immunoSEQ ANALYZER and the R LymphoSeq package. A rearrangement efficiency score was calculated as productive divided by the sum of productive and non-productive CDR3 sequences. Clonality was measured with the Gini coefficient and diversity with the Renyi index at alpha=1, compared pairwise between timepoints within each patient. Clonal relatedness, based on an edit distance of 3, and repertoire similarity, based on the Bhattacharyya coefficient, were both computed in LymphoSeq. To classify response, a linear discriminant analysis based on week-3 changes in clonality and diversity was built using the R MASS and caret packages. TCRdb took over this immuneACCESS table, retaining in-frame rearrangements with V and J assigned. Such tables are incomplete; in checked studies, under half of the missing clones stem from an unresolved V gene, and the remainder is unexplained. V and J calls plus clone size are reproduced from that table; the DNA served to infer D and trimming. This sample holds around 10,000 clones; 83% were observed only once. About a fifth of the sample goes to the ten largest clones.

What the research found in general, with its limitations: The study was unable to establish whether the T cell clones driving the repertoire changes were melanoma-specific or instead reflected general immune activation. The relatively small sample size was acknowledged as potentially limiting generalization of the results. A bifurcated reorganization of the PBMC repertoire at W3, with increased clonality or increased diversity, was observed in patients who later achieved disease control, unlike in progressors.

In this chain, TRBV18 is recombined with TRBJ1-2; 10 bases in between match TRBD1. This TCR derives from a human donor with melanoma. This specimen consisted of blood, obtained from a patient treated with checkpoint blockade. The DNA is TGTGCCAGCTCAACTCGACAGGGGGCAGGGTATGGCTACACCTTC. Protein translation: CASSTRQGAGYGYTF. The CDR3 plus the reference TRBV18 and TRBJ1-2 genes for the other parts give the full variable domain: NAGVMQNPRHLVRRRGQEARLRCSPMKGHSHVYWYRQLPEEGLKFMVYLQKENIIDESGMPKERFSAEFPKEGPSILRIQQVVRGDSAAYFCASSTRQGAGYGYTFGSGTRLTVV.